Reported below is one TCR beta chain. No antigen is known for it. Depth targeted 1 in 200,000 to 1 in 1 million T cells, averaging 10x coverage per clonotype. Produced via immunoSEQ multiplex PCR; TCRdb's table is partial and in-frame only. The sample has some 120,000 clones; 80% to 85% are singletons. The data were obtained in a study of cytotoxic CD8 clonotypes in ibrutinib-treated CLL. The study's findings and limits: Under therapy, public clonotypes either contracted or stayed stable, and they were uncommon. Sampling times, which were not matched between the groups, differed between sustained-remission patients and progressing patients.

The V end was cut by 9 bases, the J end by 2 bases, with 13 bases between. The CDR3 runs 13 residues. Germline V gene sequence: CDR1 SEHNR, CDR2 FQNEAQ (reference sequence). The sample consisted of PBMCs, taken after 24 months of ibrutinib treatment. The genes are TRBV7-9 and TRBJ2-5; TRBD1 or TRBD2 may be the D gene (5 bases each). This receptor was taken from a human donor with chronic lymphocytic leukemia. The CDR3 sequence is CASTRGGQETQYF. The CDR3 DNA is TGTGCCAGTACAAGGGGCGGGCAAGAGACCCAGTACTTC.